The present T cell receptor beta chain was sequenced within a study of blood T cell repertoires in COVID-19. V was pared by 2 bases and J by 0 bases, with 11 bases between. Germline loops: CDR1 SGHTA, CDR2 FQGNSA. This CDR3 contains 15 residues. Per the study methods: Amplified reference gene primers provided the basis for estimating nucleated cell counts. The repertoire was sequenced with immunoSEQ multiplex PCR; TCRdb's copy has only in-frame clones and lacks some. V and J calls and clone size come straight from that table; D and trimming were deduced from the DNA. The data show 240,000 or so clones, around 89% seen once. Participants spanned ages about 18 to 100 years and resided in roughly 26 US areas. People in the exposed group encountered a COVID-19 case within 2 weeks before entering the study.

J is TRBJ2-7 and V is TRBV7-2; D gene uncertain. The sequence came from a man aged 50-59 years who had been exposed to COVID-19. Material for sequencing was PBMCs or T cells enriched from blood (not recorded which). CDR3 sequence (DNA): TGTGCCAGCAGCTTAACAGAAGACCTCTCCTACGAGCAGTACTTC. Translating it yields CASSLTEDLSYEQYF.